The source of this T cell receptor beta chain is a study of regulatory dendritic cells for organ transplantation. Sorted subsets were CFSE-labeled and cultured less than 6 days with allogeneic dendritic cells. General study findings and limits: Among resting subsets, memory CD8+ cells contained the most alloreactive clonotypes.

As concerns this clone: Its antigen is not known. One end of the junction is discordant with germline, which a read error may explain.

The CDR3 spans 17 residues. Germline CDR1 and CDR2: SGHDT and YYEEEE. Sequencing was performed with immunoSEQ multiplex PCR; in TCRdb, only in-frame clones are kept and a portion is missing. Seen here are fewer than 15,000 clones, about four fifths observed once, and the top ten hold 1.1%. This TCR derives from a human donor in good health. The chain is built from TRBV5-6 and TRBJ2-2; maybe TRBD1 (5 bases). The sequenced sample was naive CD8+ T cells from blood cultured with regulatory dendritic cells. Subset specified: CD45RA+ naive T cells. The CDR3: CASTDDFEGPDTEELFF. The CDR3 DNA is TGTGCCAGCACCGACGATTTTGAAGGGCCGGACACCGAGGAGCTGTTTTTT.